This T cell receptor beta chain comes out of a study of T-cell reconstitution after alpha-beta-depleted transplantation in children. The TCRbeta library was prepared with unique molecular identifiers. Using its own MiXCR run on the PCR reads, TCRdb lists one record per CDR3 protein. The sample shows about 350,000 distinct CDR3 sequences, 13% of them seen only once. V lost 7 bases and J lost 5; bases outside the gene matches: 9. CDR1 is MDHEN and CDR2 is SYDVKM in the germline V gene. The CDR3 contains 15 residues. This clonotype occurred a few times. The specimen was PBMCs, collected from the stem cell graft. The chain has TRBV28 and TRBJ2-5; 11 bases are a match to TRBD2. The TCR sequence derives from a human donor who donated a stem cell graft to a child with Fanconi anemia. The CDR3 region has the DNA TGTGCCAGCAACCCGGGACTAGCGGCAATGGAGACCCAGTACTTC. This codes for CASNPGLAAMETQYF.